The 28 T cell receptor beta chains listed next were all sequenced from one sample in a study of PD-1 blockade in mismatch repair-deficient tumors. Clones were sequenced by immunoSEQ multiplex PCR, and TCRdb holds only the in-frame ones, with some missing. The sample lists some 97,000 clones; about 79% were seen once. The sequencing used peripheral blood, collected around 8 months after starting pembrolizumab. The receptors here all came from an adult with mismatch repair-deficient cancer.

CDR3: CASSLDGGISGNTIYF. The CDR3 nucleotides read TGCGCCAGCAGCTTGGACGGCGGAATCTCTGGAAACACCATATATTTT. The chain joins TRBV5-1 to TRBJ1-3; D remains ambiguous. This CDR3 contains 16 residues. V lost 0 bases and J 0 bases, leaving 10 bases between the germline ends. Germline-derived CDR1 and CDR2 are SGHRS and YFSETQ.

This clone was counted a single time. This chain links TRBV9 with TRBJ2-1, with D possibly TRBD1 on 6 matching bases. From germline, CDR1 is SGDLS and CDR2 YYNGEE. V was cut by 5 bases and J by 2 bases, with 14 bases left in between. There are 15 residues in the CDR3. CDR3 DNA sequence: TGTGCCAGCAGTCCGGGACACAAGACCTACAATGAGCAGTTCTTC. Its protein product is CASSPGHKTYNEQFF.

V is TRBV18 and J is TRBJ2-7; 9 positions agree with TRBD2. The V and J ends lost 6 bases and 2 bases, in that order; junction bases with no gene match: 5. Germline V gene lookup returns CDR1 KGHSH and CDR2 LQKENI. The CDR3 contains 14 residues. CDR3 loop: CASSPAGGAYEQYF. The CDR3 coding sequence is TGTGCCAGCTCCCCGGCGGGGGGGGCCTACGAGCAGTACTTC.

The chain employs TRBV29-1 and TRBJ1-1, with no clear D. The CDR3 consists of 11 residues. The V gene's germline CDR1 is SQVTM and CDR2 ANQGSEA. V was clipped by 4 bases and J by 1 base, with 4 bases between them. The chain's CDR3 is CSVAPNTEAFF. The CDR3 coding sequence is TGCAGCGTTGCCCCGAACACTGAAGCTTTCTTT. The whole variable domain, remainder taken from reference TRBV29-1 and TRBJ1-1, is SAVISQKPSRDICQRGTSLTIQCQVDSQVTMMFWYRQQPGQSLTLIATANQGSEATYESGFVIDKFPISRPNLTFSTLTVSNMSPEDSSIYLCSVAPNTEAFFGQGTRLTVV.

To note about this clone: Germline and junction disagree at one end, which may indicate a read error. The chain couples TRBV7-7 to TRBJ1-1; 8 bases are shared with TRBD1. Germline loops: CDR1 SSHAT, CDR2 FNYEAQ (reference sequence). The CDR3 totals 12 residues. The CDR3 sequence is CASSPWTGEAFF. Written as DNA, the CDR3 is TGTGCTAGCAGCCCTTGGACAGGGGAAGCTTTCTTT.

A remark on this clone: One junction end disagrees with the germline gene, perhaps due to a read error. This rearrangement joins TRBV18 to TRBJ2-1; 10 nucleotides agree with TRBD2. Germline V CDR1 and CDR2: KGHSH, LQKENI. The CDR3 is 17 residues long. The CDR3 DNA reads as TGTGCCAACTCACCACGAGTAGCGGGAGGCGACTACAATGAGCAGTTCTTC. Its translation: CANSPRVAGGDYNEQFF.

This clone was found once. The rearrangement uses TRBV6-5 and TRBJ2-3; D is undetermined. CDR3 length: 14 residues. The V end lost 4 bases, the J end lost 1 base, and 9 bases lay between the germline ends. The germline V gene encodes CDR1 MNHEY and CDR2 SVGAGI. In DNA, the CDR3 is TGTGCCAGCAGTTCTCGGACGCGCACAGATACGCAGTATTTT. Its translation: CASSSRTRTDTQYF.

The chain links TRBV6-1 to TRBJ1-2, with a tentative D call TRBD1 (5 bases). The germline V and J ends were trimmed by 1 base and 0 bases, with 18 bases remaining between them. Germline V gives CDR1 MNHNS, CDR2 SASEGT. The CDR3 has 18 amino acids. CDR3 residues: CASSEVAFWDSSNYGYTF. In DNA, the CDR3 is TGTGCCAGCAGTGAAGTAGCCTTTTGGGACTCCTCTAACTATGGCTACACCTTC.

The chain combines TRBV6-5 with TRBJ2-7; 8 positions match TRBD1. This CDR3 is 16 amino acids long. V shed 0 bases, J shed 7 bases, and the junction held 11 bases outside the gene matches. From germline, CDR1 is MNHEY and CDR2 SVGAGI. CDR3 residues: CASSYSPPDRAGEQYF. The CDR3 nucleotides read TGTGCCAGCAGTTACTCCCCCCCGGACAGGGCAGGGGAGCAGTACTTC.

This chain connects TRBV7-8 to TRBJ1-1; D not resolved. Trimming pared 1 base from V and 6 bases from J, leaving 15 bases between. Germline CDR1 reads SGHVS; CDR2 reads FQNEAQ. The CDR3 has 15 residues. The CDR3 protein is CASSLVFGQFSEAFF. For the CDR3, the DNA is TGTGCCAGCAGCTTAGTTTTCGGTCAGTTCTCTGAAGCTTTCTTT.

Notes on this clone: The junction departs from germline at one end; a sequencing error may be responsible. The same CDR3 also results from other DNA sequences found in this sample. V usage is TRBV29-1 and J usage is TRBJ2-7, with a possible D match to TRBD1 (6 bases). CDR3 length: 12 amino acids. Germline V gives CDR1 SQVTM, CDR2 ANQGSEA. The CDR3 reads CSVEAGAGEQYF. For the CDR3, the DNA is TGTAGCGTTGAGGCAGGGGCCGGGGAGCAGTACTTC.

This clone was seen only once. V is TRBV19 and J is TRBJ2-7; 7 bases line up with TRBD2. The V segment lost 7 bases and the J segment 6 bases; nucleotides outside the gene matches: 12. The CDR3 runs 14 residues. Germline V gene sequence: CDR1 LNHDA, CDR2 SQIVND (reference sequence). The CDR3 DNA reads TGTGCCAGTAAGGCCCAAGCGGGATCTAGCGAGCAGTACTTC. Translation gives CASKAQAGSSEQYF.

The chain carries TRBV11-2 and TRBJ2-1; 9 nucleotides line up with TRBD2. The CDR3 runs 16 residues. Germline V gene sequence: CDR1 SGHAT, CDR2 FQNNGV. The V segment lost 2 bases and the J segment 10 bases; nucleotides outside the gene matches: 12. The CDR3 sequence: CASSLLGSGRRREQFF. CDR3 nucleotide sequence: TGTGCCAGCAGCTTACTAGGTAGCGGGAGACGGAGAGAGCAGTTCTTC.

The rearrangement joins TRBV29-1 to TRBJ1-4; 9 nucleotides align to TRBD1. The CDR3 totals 13 residues. V was clipped by 7 bases and J by 8 bases; unmatched bases: 8. Germline loops: CDR1 SQVTM, CDR2 ANQGSEA. CDR3 sequence reads: CSAQGAGREKLFF. The DNA for the CDR3 is TGCAGCGCACAGGGGGCGGGTAGGGAAAAACTGTTTTTT.

The rearrangement uses TRBV5-1 and TRBJ1-4, with 7 bases lining up with TRBD1. The CDR3 runs to 14 residues. Trimming at V came to 5 bases and at J to 3 bases, leaving 4 bases not matched to a gene. The V gene's germline CDR1 is SGHRS and CDR2 YFSETQ. CDR3 in amino acids: CASRTGVANEKLFF. The DNA of the CDR3 is TGCGCCAGCAGAACAGGGGTGGCTAATGAAAAACTGTTTTTT.

This chain joins TRBV2 and TRBJ2-3; D may be TRBD2 (6 bases). Looked up from germline, CDR1 is SNHLY and CDR2 is FYNNEI. The V gene lost 6 bases and the J gene lost 3 bases, with 16 bases spanning the gap. This CDR3 is built from 15 residues. The CDR3 sequence is CASSSLVGSTDTQYF. CDR3 nucleotide sequence: TGTGCCAGCAGCTCTCTCGTCGGGAGTACAGATACGCAGTATTTT. The full variable domain, in which reference TRBV2 and TRBJ2-3 provide the parts outside the CDR3, is EPEVTQTPSHQVTQMGQEVILRCVPISNHLYFYWYRQILGQKVEFLVSFYNNEISEKSEIFDDQFSVERPDGSNFTLKIRSTKLEDSAMYFCASSSLVGSTDTQYFGPGTRLTVL.

The chain has TRBV11-2 and TRBJ1-1, with D unresolved. Germline CDR1 is SGHAT and CDR2 is FQNNGV. The CDR3 loop spans 13 amino acids. Trimming took off 5 bases at V and 2 bases at J, with 9 bases between the two ends. CDR3 loop: CASSPTDNTEAFF. The CDR3 DNA is TGTGCCAGCAGCCCTACAGACAACACTGAAGCTTTCTTT. The whole variable domain, filled in from reference TRBV11-2 and TRBJ1-1, reads EAGVAQSPRYKIIEKRQSVAFWCNPISGHATLYWYQQILGQGPKLLIQFQNNGVVDDSQLPKDRFSAERLKGVDSTLKIQPAKLEDSAVYLCASSPTDNTEAFFGQGTRLTVV.

The rearrangement links TRBV9 to TRBJ1-5; D gene unclear. With 0 bases removed from V and 7 bases from J, the gap between germline ends came to 14 bases. The CDR3 is made up of 15 amino acids. Germline V gene sequence: CDR1 SGDLS, CDR2 YYNGEE. The CDR3 loop reads CASSVEGGSGQPQHF. For the CDR3, the DNA is TGTGCCAGCAGCGTAGAAGGAGGGTCGGGACAGCCCCAGCATTTT.

The V gene is TRBV9, the J gene TRBJ2-7, with D possibly being TRBD1 (5 bases). V dropped 3 bases and J dropped 0 bases, with 13 bases sitting between them. The V gene's germline CDR1 is SGDLS and CDR2 YYNGEE. This CDR3 is built from 15 residues. The CDR3 sequence is CASSEGKRASYEQYF. The CDR3 nucleotides read TGTGCCAGCAGCGAGGGGAAGCGAGCCTCCTACGAGCAGTACTTC.

This clone was seen a single time. V and J are TRBV15 and TRBJ2-7; 7 nucleotides agree with TRBD2. The ends lost 0 bases at V and 2 bases at J; junction bases unmatched: 7. Germline V gives CDR1 LNHNV, CDR2 YYDKDF (reference sequence). This CDR3 is built from 16 residues. CDR3 sequence: CATSREVTSATYEQYF. Written as DNA, the CDR3 is TGTGCCACCAGCAGAGAAGTTACTAGCGCAACCTACGAGCAGTACTTC.

The chain has TRBV6-6 and TRBJ2-1; TRBD1 might be the D (6 bases). Germline assignment: CDR1 MNHNY and CDR2 SVGAGI (reference sequence). The CDR3 extends over 14 amino acids. V was clipped by 5 bases and J by 4 bases, with 12 bases between them. In DNA, the CDR3 is TGTGCCAGCAGTACCCCGGACAGTTACAATGAGCAGTTCTTC. Residues: CASSTPDSYNEQFF.

The genes are TRBV2 and TRBJ2-5; D is possibly TRBD1 or TRBD2 (5 bases each). V lost 0 bases, J lost 4 bases, and 9 bases lay in between. The CDR3 has 14 amino acids. The V gene's germline CDR1 is SNHLY and CDR2 FYNNEI. The CDR3: CASSEAPGRETQYF. Here the CDR3 DNA reads TGTGCCAGCAGTGAAGCGCCAGGGAGAGAGACCCAGTACTTC.

The DNA for the CDR3 is TGTGCCAGCACCGCCGGACAACACTCCTACGAGCAGTACTTC. Its translation is CASTAGQHSYEQYF. The V and J genes are TRBV13 and TRBJ2-7; D is possibly TRBD1 (5 bases). V was cut by 7 bases and J by 0 bases, with 13 bases left in between. Germline CDR1 PRHDT, CDR2 FYEKMQ (reference sequence). The CDR3 spans 14 residues.

This clone was picked up a small number of times. The genes are TRBV4-1 and TRBJ1-2, with D tentatively TRBD1 (5 bases). Trimming pared 0 bases from V and 3 bases from J, leaving 11 bases between. The CDR3 totals 15 residues. Germline CDR1 reads MGHRA; CDR2 reads YSYEKL. In DNA, the CDR3 is TGCGCCAGCAGCCAAGATCAGGGAAAAGACTATGGCTACACCTTC. It is translated as CASSQDQGKDYGYTF.

This chain links TRBV7-2 with TRBJ2-7; D perhaps matches TRBD1 (5 bases). The CDR3 is 15 amino acids. With 5 bases removed from V and 5 bases from J, the gap between germline ends came to 19 bases. Germline V gives CDR1 SGHTA, CDR2 FQGNSA. DNA for the CDR3: TGTGCCAGCAGCCTTCAGGGCTTTAGTAACGACGAGCAGTACTTC. It codes for CASSLQGFSNDEQYF.

This chain joins TRBV4-1 and TRBJ2-5; TRBD2 matches 10 bases. J gave up 0 bases and V 1 base, and 5 bases lay outside the gene matches. Germline-derived CDR1 and CDR2 are MGHRA and YSYEKL. The CDR3 runs 17 residues. The CDR3 sequence: CASSQGLAGVYQETQYF. The CDR3 region has the DNA TGCGCCAGCAGCCAAGGGCTAGCGGGGGTGTACCAAGAGACCCAGTACTTC.

The chain recombines TRBV19 with TRBJ2-7; 9 bases line up with TRBD2. Germline CDR1 and CDR2: LNHDA and SQIVND (reference sequence). Unmatched junction bases numbered 2, after V lost 5 bases and J lost 3 bases. The CDR3 sequence is 13 residues long. CDR3 nucleotides: TGTGCCAGTAGTGTAGCGGGAGACTACGAGCAGTACTTC. This gives the protein CASSVAGDYEQYF.

This clone was seen a handful of times. J is TRBJ2-1 and V is TRBV5-1, with no clear D. Trimming pared 0 bases from V and 4 bases from J, leaving 2 bases between. CDR1 is SGHRS, CDR2 YFSETQ, per germline. CDR3 length: 12 amino acids. The CDR3 protein is CASSLAYNEQFF. Written as DNA, the CDR3 is TGCGCCAGCAGCTTGGCATACAATGAGCAGTTCTTC.